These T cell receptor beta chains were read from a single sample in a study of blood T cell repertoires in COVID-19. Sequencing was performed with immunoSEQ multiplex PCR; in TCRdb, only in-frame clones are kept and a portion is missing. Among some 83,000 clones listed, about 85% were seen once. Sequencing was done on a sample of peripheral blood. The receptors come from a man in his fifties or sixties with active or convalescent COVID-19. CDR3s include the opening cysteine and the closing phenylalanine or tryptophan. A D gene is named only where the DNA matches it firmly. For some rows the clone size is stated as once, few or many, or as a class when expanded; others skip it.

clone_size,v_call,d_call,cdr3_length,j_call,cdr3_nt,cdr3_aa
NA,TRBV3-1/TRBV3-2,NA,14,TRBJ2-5,TGTGCCAGCAGCCAAGAGTCAGGGTGGGAGACCCAGTACTTC,CASSQESGWETQYF
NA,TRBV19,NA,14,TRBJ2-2,TGTGCCACCCGACCGGGAGAAGGAGCCGGGGAGCTGTTTTTT,CATRPGEGAGELFF
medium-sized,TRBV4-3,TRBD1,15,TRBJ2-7,TGCGCCAGCAGCCAAGCGACAGGGGGGTCCTACGAGCAGTACTTC,CASSQATGGSYEQYF
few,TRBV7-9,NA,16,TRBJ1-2,TGTGCCAGCAGCCCCGGGAACGCCAACAGACGCTATGGCTACACCTTC,CASSPGNANRRYGYTF
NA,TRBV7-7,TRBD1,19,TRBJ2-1,TGTGCTAGCAGCCCTCGGCCATCCGGGACAGGGGGATCCTACAATGAGCAGTTCTTC,CASSPRPSGTGGSYNEQFF
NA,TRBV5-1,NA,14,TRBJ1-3,TGCGCCAGCAGTAGCAGTATAGATGGAAACACCATATATTTT,CASSSSIDGNTIYF
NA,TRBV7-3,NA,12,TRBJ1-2,TGTGCCAGCAGCCCACAGGGTCAGGGCTACACCTTC,CASSPQGQGYTF
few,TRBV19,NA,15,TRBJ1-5,TGTGCCAGTAGCCTTATCCCAGGTGGGAATCAGCCCCAGCATTTT,CASSLIPGGNQPQHF
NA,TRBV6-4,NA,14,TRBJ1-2,TGTGCCAGCAGTGTAGAGGCCCTCGCCGGGGGCTACACCTTC,CASSVEALAGGYTF
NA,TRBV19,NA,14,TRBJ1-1,TGTGCCAGTAGTATTGGGCAGGGTGGAACTGAAGCTTTCTTT,CASSIGQGGTEAFF
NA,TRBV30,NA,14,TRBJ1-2,TGTGCCTGGACGCCGGGGGGGGGATACTATGGCTACACCTTC,CAWTPGGGYYGYTF
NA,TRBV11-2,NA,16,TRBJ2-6,TGTGCCAGCAGCCGCATAGGGGGAGCTGGGGCCAACGTCCTGACTTTC,CASSRIGGAGANVLTF
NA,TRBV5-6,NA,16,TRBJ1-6,TGTGCCAGCAGACGGGGGACTGTGAACTATAATTCACCCCTCCACTTT,CASRRGTVNYNSPLHF
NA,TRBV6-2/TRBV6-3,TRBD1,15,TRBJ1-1,TGTGCCAGCAGCCGCCCGGACAGGGAGGGCACTGAAGCTTTCTTT,CASSRPDREGTEAFF
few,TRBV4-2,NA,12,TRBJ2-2,TGTGCCAGCAGCCCTAGCCCCGGGGAGCTGTTTTTT,CASSPSPGELFF
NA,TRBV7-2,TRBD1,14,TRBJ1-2,TGTGCCAGCAGCTTGAACAGGGGAGGCTATGGCTACACCTTC,CASSLNRGGYGYTF
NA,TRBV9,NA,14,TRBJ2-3,TGTGCCAGCAGCGCGGAGGGCCCCCCAGATACGCAGTATTTT,CASSAEGPPDTQYF
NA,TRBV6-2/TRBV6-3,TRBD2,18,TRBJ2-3,TGTGCCAGCAGTTACTCGACTAGCGGGGGGGGCAGCACAGATACGCAGTATTTT,CASSYSTSGGGSTDTQYF
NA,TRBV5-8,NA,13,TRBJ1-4,TGTGCCAATCCCCCCGGGGTAGGAGAAAAACTGTTTTTT,CANPPGVGEKLFF
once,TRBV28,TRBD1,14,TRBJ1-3,TGTGCCAGCAATATAGACAGGGATGGAAACACCATATATTTT,CASNIDRDGNTIYF
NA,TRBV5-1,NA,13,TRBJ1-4,TGCGCCAGCAGCCCGGAGACAGTTCATCGACTGTTTTTT,CASSPETVHRLFF
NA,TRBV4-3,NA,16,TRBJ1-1,TGCGCCAGCAGCCAAGATCACCGGGGGGGAAACACTGAAGCTTTCTTT,CASSQDHRGGNTEAFF
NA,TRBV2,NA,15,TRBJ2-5,TGTGCCAGCAGCCCCCGCTGGGACTCAAAAGAGACCCAGTACTTC,CASSPRWDSKETQYF
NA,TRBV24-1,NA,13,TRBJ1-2,TGTGCCACCAGTGATGGGGGCAACTATGGCTACACCTTC,CATSDGGNYGYTF
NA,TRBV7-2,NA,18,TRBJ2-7,TGTGCCAGCAGCTTAGGCCCCCCAAAGACAGGATTTCCCTACGAGCAGTACTTC,CASSLGPPKTGFPYEQYF
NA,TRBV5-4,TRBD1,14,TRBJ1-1,TGTGCCAGCAGCTTGGCCGACAGGGTCACTGAAGCTTTCTTT,CASSLADRVTEAFF
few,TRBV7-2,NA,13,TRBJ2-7,TGTGCCAGCAGCCCTCAGACTGCATACGAGCAGTACTTC,CASSPQTAYEQYF
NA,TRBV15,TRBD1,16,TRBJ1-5,TGTGCCACCAGCATGGACAGGGTGCATAGCAATCAGCCCCAGCATTTT,CATSMDRVHSNQPQHF